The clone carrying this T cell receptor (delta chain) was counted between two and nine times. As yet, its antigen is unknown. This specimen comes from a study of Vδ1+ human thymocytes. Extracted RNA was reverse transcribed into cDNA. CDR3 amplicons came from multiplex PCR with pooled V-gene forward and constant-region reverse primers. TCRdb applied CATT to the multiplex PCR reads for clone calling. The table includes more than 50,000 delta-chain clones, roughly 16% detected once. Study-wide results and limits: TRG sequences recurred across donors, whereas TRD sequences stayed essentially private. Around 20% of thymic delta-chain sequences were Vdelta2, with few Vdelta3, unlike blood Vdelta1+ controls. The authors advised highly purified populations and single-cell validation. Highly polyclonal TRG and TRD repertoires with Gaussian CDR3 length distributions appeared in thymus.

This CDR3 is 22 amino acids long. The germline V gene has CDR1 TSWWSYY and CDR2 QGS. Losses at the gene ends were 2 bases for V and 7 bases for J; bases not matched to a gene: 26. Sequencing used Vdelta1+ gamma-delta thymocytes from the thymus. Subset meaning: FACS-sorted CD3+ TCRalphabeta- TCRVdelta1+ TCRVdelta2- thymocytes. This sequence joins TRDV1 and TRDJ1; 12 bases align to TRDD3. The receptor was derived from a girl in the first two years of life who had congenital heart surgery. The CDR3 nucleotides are TGTGCTCTTGGGGAAGACGCGTCAAATCCATCCTGGGGGATACGCGGCTCCGGTAAACTCATCTTT. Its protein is CALGEDASNPSWGIRGSGKLIF.